These 2 T cell receptor beta chains share one sample of origin, sequenced in a study of PD-1 blockade in classical Hodgkin lymphoma. Sequencing used immunoSEQ multiplex PCR; TCRdb keeps in-frame clones, though not all of them. The table shows tens of thousands of clones, with 85% to 90% occurring only once. Time point denoted: cycle 4 day 1 (C4D1), after 6 weeks of nivolumab. Every one of the patients relapsed after autologous stem cell transplantation (brentuximab vedotin exposure was variable). Specimen: peripheral blood mononuclear cells (PBMCs), collected before the fourth cycle of nivolumab. The receptors here all came from a human donor with classical Hodgkin lymphoma.

The chain links TRBV7-3 to TRBJ2-7; TRBD2 aligns across 7 bases. V was pared by 0 bases and J by 5 bases, with 4 bases of the junction left unmatched. The CDR3 consists of 14 residues. Looked up from germline, CDR1 is SGHTA and CDR2 is FQGTGA. CDR3 residues: CASSLTGRVDEQYF. CDR3 nucleotides: TGTGCCAGCAGCTTAACGGGGAGGGTTGACGAGCAGTACTTC.

This clone has a handful of counts. The chain has TRBV21-1 and TRBJ1-4; the DNA was not used to check the table's D call, TRBD1. TRBV21-1 is an annotated pseudogene. The CDR3 totals 15 residues. CDR3 sequence: CASSKKSGQDEKLFF. DNA for the CDR3: TGTGCCAGCAGCAAAAAAAGTGGACAGGATGAAAAACTGTTTTTT.